This TCR beta chain was captured in a study of T-cell memory formation after mild COVID-19. About the study: TCR clusters were mostly donor specific.

The table lists this clonotype with a few counts. Its antigen is as yet unknown. V was shortened by 1 base and J by 6 bases, with 12 bases between the two germline ends. CDR1 is SGHRS, CDR2 YFSETQ, per germline. CDR3 length equals 14 residues. Employing constant-segment primers, 5'RACE generated TCR alpha and TCR beta cDNA libraries bearing sample barcodes and UMIs. TCRdb reprocessed the 5' RACE reads with MiXCR, giving one entry per CDR3 protein. The sample shows 50,000 or so distinct CDR3 sequences, around 30% of them seen only once. Findings and limits, study-wide: Clones that contracted from day 15 to 85 had balanced CD4/CD8; later expanders were CD4+ biased. A subset of responding clones appeared in pre-infection memory, suggesting cross-reactive memory joined.

Sequencing was done on a sample of PBMCs or a T cell subset sorted from them (not recorded which). This TCR derives from a man aged 18 to 29 who had mild COVID-19 (a few samples of this study predate the infection). Cell type and time point are not known. V usage is TRBV5-1 and J usage is TRBJ2-3; D may be TRBD2 (6 bases). The CDR3 sequence: CASSLRGSYDTQYF. The CDR3 nucleotides are TGCGCCAGCAGCTTGCGGGGGAGTTACGATACGCAGTATTTT.